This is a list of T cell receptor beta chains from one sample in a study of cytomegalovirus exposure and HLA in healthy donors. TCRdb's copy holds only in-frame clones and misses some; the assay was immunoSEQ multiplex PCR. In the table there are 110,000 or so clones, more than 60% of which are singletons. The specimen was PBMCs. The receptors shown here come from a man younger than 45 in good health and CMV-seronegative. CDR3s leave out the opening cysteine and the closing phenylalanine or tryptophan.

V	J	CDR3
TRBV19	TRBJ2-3	ASSDHPSGHIGVPDTQY
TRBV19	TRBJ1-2	ASSIFHGTGGENQGTNYGYT
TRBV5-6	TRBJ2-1	ASSLGISGGLNEQF
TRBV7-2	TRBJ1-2	ASSLALDGYT
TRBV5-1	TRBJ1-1	ASSLGQGGITEAF
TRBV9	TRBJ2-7	ASSVRLAGVSSYEQY
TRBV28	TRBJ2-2	ASSRDWMNTGELF
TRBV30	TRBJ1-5	AWSVLGLPQH
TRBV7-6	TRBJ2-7	ASRRFDREQY
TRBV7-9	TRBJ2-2	ASSLGQGLDTGELF
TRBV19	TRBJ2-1	ASADRPSYNEQF
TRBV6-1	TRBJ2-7	ASSEAWRSTYEQY
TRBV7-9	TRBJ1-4	ASGTGWDNEKLF
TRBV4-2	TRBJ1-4	ASSQDLGAGQKLF
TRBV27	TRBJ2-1	ASSSQGASNEQF
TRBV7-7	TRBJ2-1	ASSRGTSGGNEQF
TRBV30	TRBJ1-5	AWSGQPNQPQH
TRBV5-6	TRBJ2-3	ASSLASGFTTDTQY
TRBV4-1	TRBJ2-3	ASSQLPGLSTDTQY
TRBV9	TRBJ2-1	ASSVDGLAGNEQF
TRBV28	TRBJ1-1	ASSFRGRGTNTEAF
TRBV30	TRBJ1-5	AWRAQGGRQPQH
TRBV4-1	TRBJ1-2	ASSPGQGTGGYGYT
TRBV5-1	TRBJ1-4	ASSLAGTGSEKLF
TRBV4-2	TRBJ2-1	ASSQGLANEQF
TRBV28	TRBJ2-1	ASTGGDSYNEQF
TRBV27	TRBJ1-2	ASSLRSWSPSQGGGYT
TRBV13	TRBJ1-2	ASSLWGSLSNGYT
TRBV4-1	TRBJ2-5	ASSQGRSGGASETQY
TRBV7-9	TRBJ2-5	ASSLAGVETQY
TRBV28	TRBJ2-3	ASTPGSVQDTQY
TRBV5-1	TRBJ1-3	ASSLQGSDSGNTIY
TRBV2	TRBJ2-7	ASSEEARGEQY
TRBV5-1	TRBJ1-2	ASSLTGQGIYGYT
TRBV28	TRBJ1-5	ASSWGQGALSNQPQH
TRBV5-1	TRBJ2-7	ASSVSPKLGEQY
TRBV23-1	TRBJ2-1	ASSQVSGPYNEQF
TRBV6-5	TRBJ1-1	ASSYGPAGYEAF
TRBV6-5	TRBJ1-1	ASSWEGTNTEAF
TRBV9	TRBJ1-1	ASSIQDRENTEAF
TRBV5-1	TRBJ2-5	ASSPGTGELQETQY
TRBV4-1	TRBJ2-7	ASSHPGLAGMYEQY
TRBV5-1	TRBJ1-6	ASSLELNYNSPLH
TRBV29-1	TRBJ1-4	SVRPGTVGEKLF
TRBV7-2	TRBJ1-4	ASSYGQDEKLF
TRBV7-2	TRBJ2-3	ASSSLTLATDTQY
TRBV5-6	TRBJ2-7	ASTRQPTYEQY